This entry is about one TCR beta chain. Its antigen is unknown. Overlapping HIV-1 Gag 15-mer peptides at roughly 1 ug per peptide per mL were used. Sorting selected CD4+ T cells upregulating both CD40 ligand and CD69. For at least 4 years, plasma HIV-1 RNA was undetectable (<50 copies/mL). CD8+ T cells were removed from PBMCs prior to stimulation. The sample originates from a study of persistence of HIV-infected CD4 T cells. Study-level findings and limits: The rare CMV-responding cells with HIV-1 proviruses were not separately TCR-sequenced.

This CDR3 contains 20 residues. V lost 7 bases, J lost 6 bases, and 36 bases lay in between. Germline V gene data show CDR1 as LNHDA and CDR2 as SQIVND (reference sequence). Sequencing used immunoSEQ version 4 in survey mode. Assay used: immunoSEQ multiplex PCR; TCRdb lists only in-frame clones, some missing. The sample includes 25,000 to 35,000 clones, roughly 71% seen only once; the top ten take approximately 1.4%. The sequenced sample was CD4+ T cells sorted from PBMCs after roughly 20-hour stimulation, obtained from a patient who received antiretroviral therapy. The origin of this receptor is an adult man with HIV who was CMV-seropositive. V usage is TRBV19 and J usage is TRBJ1-2; the D is unclear. The CDR3 DNA reads TGTGCCAGTAACCCCCGCATGCGATCGCCCCCGGACGGATTCCAAAATGGCTACACCTTC. It translates to CASNPRMRSPPDGFQNGYTF.